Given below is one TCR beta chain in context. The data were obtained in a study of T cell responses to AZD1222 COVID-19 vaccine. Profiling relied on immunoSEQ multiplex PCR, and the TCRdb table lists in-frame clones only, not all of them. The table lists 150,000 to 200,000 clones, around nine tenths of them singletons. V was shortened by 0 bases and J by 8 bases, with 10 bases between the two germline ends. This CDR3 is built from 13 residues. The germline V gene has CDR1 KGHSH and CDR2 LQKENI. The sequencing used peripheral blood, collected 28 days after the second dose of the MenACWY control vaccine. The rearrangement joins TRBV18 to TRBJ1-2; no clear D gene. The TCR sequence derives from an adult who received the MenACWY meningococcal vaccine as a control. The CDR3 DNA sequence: TGTGCCAGCTCACCACCCGGGGAAGCCGGCTACACCTTC. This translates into CASSPPGEAGYTF.